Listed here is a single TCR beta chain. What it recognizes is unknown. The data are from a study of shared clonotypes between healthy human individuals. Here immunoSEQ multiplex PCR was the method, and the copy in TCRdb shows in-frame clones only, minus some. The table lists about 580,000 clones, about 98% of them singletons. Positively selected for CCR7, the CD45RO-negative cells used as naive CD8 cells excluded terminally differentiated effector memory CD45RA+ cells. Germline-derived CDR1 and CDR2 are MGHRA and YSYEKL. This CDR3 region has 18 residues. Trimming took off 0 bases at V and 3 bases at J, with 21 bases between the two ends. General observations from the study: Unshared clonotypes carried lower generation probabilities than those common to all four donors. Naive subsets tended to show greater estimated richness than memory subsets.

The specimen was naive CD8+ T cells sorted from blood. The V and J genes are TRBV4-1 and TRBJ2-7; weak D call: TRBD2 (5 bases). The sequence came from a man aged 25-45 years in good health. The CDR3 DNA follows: TGCGCCAGCAGCCAAGAAGAGGGCTTCCCAGGAGTATTCTACGAGCAGTACTTC. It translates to CASSQEEGFPGVFYEQYF.